These 27 T cell receptor beta chains share one sample of origin, sequenced in a study of CD8 T cells in ankylosing spondylitis. TCRdb called the 5' RACE reads again in MiXCR, with one record for every CDR3 protein. The top ten clones hold approximately 20% of a sample with around 220,000 distinct CDR3 sequences, roughly a tenth of them seen once. The sample consisted of blood, either unsorted or a sorted T cell fraction (not recorded which). The source of these receptors is a male donor with ankylosing spondylitis or in good health (not recorded which).

This clonotype has at least ten counts. The J gene is TRBJ2-7, the V gene TRBV20-1, with 7 positions matching TRBD2. V was pared by 0 bases and J by 5 bases, with 19 bases of the junction left unmatched. Per the germline V gene, CDR1 is DFQATT and CDR2 is SNEGSKA (reference sequence). The CDR3 is 18 amino acids. In DNA, the CDR3 is TGCAGTGCTAGAGAAGTAGGTAGCGGGTCTTTCAAGGACAACGAGCAGTACTTC. The encoded protein is CSAREVGSGSFKDNEQYF.

Only a few counts were recorded for this clonotype. The chain recombines TRBV6-1 with TRBJ2-2; TRBD1 aligns across 9 bases. Germline V gene sequence: CDR1 MNHNS, CDR2 SASEGT. V shed 6 bases, J shed 9 bases, and the junction held 11 bases outside the gene matches. This CDR3 spans 15 amino acids. CDR3 sequence (DNA): TGTGCCAGCAGCAAGACGACCGGGACAGGGAGGGAGCTGTTTTTT. This codes for CASSKTTGTGRELFF.

In its sample, this clonotype was seen a few times. Written as DNA, the CDR3 is TGTGCCACCAGCCCCAGGGACGGCTACGAGCAGTACTTC. Translating gives CATSPRDGYEQYF. V gene TRBV24-1 combines with J gene TRBJ2-7, with D tentatively TRBD1 or TRBD2 (5 bases each). V lost 7 bases to trimming and J lost 3 bases, with 12 bases between them. Germline V lookup: CDR1 KGHDR, CDR2 SFDVKD. CDR3 length: 13 amino acids.

This chain connects TRBV5-6 to TRBJ1-2, with TRBD1 as a possible D gene (5 bases). Germline V lookup: CDR1 SGHDT, CDR2 YYEEEE. The V and J ends lost 2 bases and 4 bases respectively, with 15 bases between them. CDR3 length: 15 amino acids. In DNA form, the CDR3 reads TGTGCCAGCAGCTTAAAATTGAAGGGACCCTATGGCTACACCTTC. This gives the protein CASSLKLKGPYGYTF.

This chain joins TRBV3-1 and TRBJ2-3; D not resolved. V was shortened by 5 bases and J by 8 bases, with 11 bases between the two germline ends. The length of the CDR3 is 12 residues. CDR1 is LGHDT, CDR2 YNNKEL, per germline (reference sequence). CDR3 in amino acids: CASSVRPSTQYF. DNA of the CDR3: TGTGCCAGCAGCGTACGCCCTTCTACGCAGTATTTT.

The chain uses TRBV5-5 and TRBJ2-3, with 8 positions matching TRBD1. The CDR3 is 17 residues long. J was trimmed by 5 bases and V by 0 bases; bases with no gene match: 11. Germline CDR1 and CDR2: SGHKS and YYEKEE (reference sequence). This chain's CDR3 is CASSLGQGASFLDTQYF. The CDR3 DNA sequence: TGTGCCAGCAGCTTGGGGCAGGGGGCGTCTTTTTTAGATACGCAGTATTTT.

This clonotype was detected ten times or more. The gene calls are TRBV20-1 and TRBJ1-4; possible D gene TRBD1, 6 bases. The CDR3 extends over 13 amino acids. CDR1 is DFQATT and CDR2 is SNEGSKA in the germline V gene (reference sequence). The ends were cut back, 5 bases at V and 8 bases at J, with 15 bases in the middle. The CDR3 region has the DNA TGCAGTGCTCTTTACGGGACACCCGAAAAACTGTTTTTT. It specifies CSALYGTPEKLFF.

The sample holds a few counts of this clonotype. This chain joins TRBV20-1 and TRBJ1-6, with D maybe TRBD1 (5 bases). CDR3 length: 16 residues. The germline V gene encodes CDR1 DFQATT and CDR2 SNEGSKA (reference sequence). V was pared by 0 bases and J by 4 bases, with 13 bases between. DNA for the CDR3: TGCAGTGCTAGAGATTTGGGGGGAGAATATAATTCACCCCTCCACTTT. It encodes CSARDLGGEYNSPLHF.

This sequence joins TRBV6-1 and TRBJ2-3; D unresolved. Trimming pared 6 bases from V and 2 bases from J, leaving 12 bases between. The CDR3 loop spans 14 amino acids. Germline lookup yields CDR1 MNHNS and CDR2 SASEGT. The CDR3 nucleotides are TGTGCCAGCAGCAGACGGGCTCTCACAGATACGCAGTATTTT. It yields the protein CASSRRALTDTQYF.

This clonotype appeared many times. The chain has TRBV12-3 or TRBV12-4 and TRBJ2-3; perhaps TRBD2 as D (6 bases). Trimming left V 6 bases short and J 4 bases short, with 14 bases between. This CDR3 region has 14 residues. CDR3 sequence: CASSRLVEPDTQYF. In nucleotides, the CDR3 is TGTGCCAGCAGCCGACTAGTTGAGCCAGATACGCAGTATTTT.

Many counts were recorded for this clonotype. The rearrangement uses TRBV3-1 and TRBJ2-3; D ambiguous. Deletions cut 0 bases from V and 2 bases from J, with 6 bases between. The length of the CDR3 is 14 residues. CDR1 is LGHDT, CDR2 YNNKEL, per germline (reference sequence). The CDR3 nucleotides read TGTGCCAGCAGCCAAGATTGGGCCACAGATACGCAGTATTTT. It is translated as CASSQDWATDTQYF.

This clonotype has at least ten counts. The chain has TRBV12-3 or TRBV12-4 and TRBJ1-4; maybe TRBD1 (6 bases). The CDR3 extends over 16 amino acids. Trimming removed 2 bases from V and 0 bases from J, with 10 bases in between. CDR3 DNA sequence: TGTGCCAGCAGTTTACAGGGGAAGGCAACTAATGAAAAACTGTTTTTT. Residues: CASSLQGKATNEKLFF.

This clonotype was observed at least ten times. This sequence joins TRBV5-1 and TRBJ2-2, with TRBD1 matching 9 bases. This CDR3 contains 16 residues. The J segment lost 3 bases and the V segment lost 0 bases, leaving 3 bases of the junction unmatched. The germline CDR1 and CDR2 sequences are SGHRS and YFSETQ. CDR3 bases: TGCGCCAGCAGCTTGGGGGACAGGGAGGACACCGGGGAGCTGTTTTTT. It translates to CASSLGDREDTGELFF. The full variable domain, in which reference TRBV5-1 and TRBJ2-2 provide the parts outside the CDR3, is KAGVTQTPRYLIKTRGQQVTLSCSPISGHRSVSWYQQTPGQGLQFLFEYFSETQRNKGNFPGRFSGRQFSNSRSEMNVSTLELGDSALYLCASSLGDREDTGELFFGEGSRLTVL.

This clonotype was seen more than once but under ten times. The rearrangement links TRBV20-1 to TRBJ1-6; D may be TRBD1 (5 bases). The CDR3 sequence is 15 residues long. Germline lookup yields CDR1 DFQATT and CDR2 SNEGSKA (reference sequence). V dropped 0 bases and J dropped 8 bases, with 14 bases sitting between them. CDR3 residues: CSARESKTADSPLHF. The CDR3 region has the DNA TGCAGTGCTAGAGAATCGAAGACAGCCGATTCACCCCTCCACTTT.

This clonotype was detected ten times or more. The V gene is TRBV7-9, the J gene TRBJ1-3; TRBD1 is a possible D gene (5 bases). Germline values: CDR1 SEHNR, CDR2 FQNEAQ (reference sequence). The CDR3 consists of 17 residues. The V end was cut by 3 bases, the J end by 0 bases, with 15 bases between. Here the CDR3 reads CASSFGAGTPSGNTIYF. CDR3 DNA: TGTGCCAGCAGCTTCGGGGCAGGGACCCCCTCTGGAAACACCATATATTTT.

This clonotype was found many times. This chain links TRBV20-1 with TRBJ2-1; TRBD2 matches at 11 bases. V dropped 5 bases and J dropped 4; count of bases not matched to a gene: 4. The CDR3 has 14 residues. CDR1 DFQATT and CDR2 SNEGSKA come from the germline V gene (reference sequence). CDR3 DNA: TGCAGTGCTGGTAGCGGGGGGGGATACAATGAGCAGTTCTTC. Its translation: CSAGSGGGYNEQFF.

Ten or more counts support this clonotype. The chain links TRBV24-1 to TRBJ2-4; D remains ambiguous. Trimming pared 7 bases from V and 2 bases from J, leaving 11 bases between. This CDR3 spans 14 amino acids. Germline V gene sequence: CDR1 KGHDR, CDR2 SFDVKD. In nucleotides, the CDR3 is TGTGCCACCAGCGACCCCGGATCCAAAAACATTCAGTACTTC. Protein sequence: CATSDPGSKNIQYF.

This clonotype was detected ten times or more. CDR3 in DNA: TGTGCCAGCAGTGGACAGTCTTGGGGCGAGCAGTACTTC. Protein sequence: CASSGQSWGEQYF. The gene calls are TRBV12-3 or TRBV12-4 and TRBJ2-7, with D possibly matching TRBD1 (6 bases). Deletions cut 5 bases from V and 6 bases from J, with 14 bases between. This CDR3 spans 13 amino acids.

This clonotype has a handful of counts. J is TRBJ2-3 and V is TRBV11-2, with 9 bases that match TRBD2. Looked up from germline, CDR1 is SGHAT and CDR2 is FQNNGV. The CDR3 is made up of 17 amino acids. Unmatched junction bases numbered 8, after V lost 0 bases and J lost 4 bases. The CDR3 sequence is CASSLDPMRGGADTQYF. CDR3 nucleotide sequence: TGTGCCAGCAGCTTAGACCCCATGCGCGGGGGGGCAGATACGCAGTATTTT.

The chain employs TRBV20-1 and TRBJ2-7; the D call may be TRBD1 or TRBD2 (5 bases each). The CDR3 contains 13 residues. In germline, CDR1 is DFQATT, CDR2 SNEGSKA (reference sequence). Trimming cost V 6 bases and J 1 base, with 13 bases left between them. This CDR3 reads CSADPGQSYEQYF. For the CDR3, the DNA is TGCAGTGCCGATCCGGGGCAATCCTACGAGCAGTACTTC.

Many counts were recorded for this clonotype. The chain combines TRBV27 with TRBJ2-7; 12 bases match TRBD1. From germline, CDR1 is MNHEY and CDR2 SMNVEV (reference sequence). V trimming: 3 bases; J trimming: 7 bases; junction bases outside the gene matches: 7. The CDR3 spans 15 residues. In nucleotides, the CDR3 is TGTGCCAGCAGTTTCCGGGACAGGGGGCGCCGAGAGCAGTACTTC. Its protein is CASSFRDRGRREQYF.

Concerning this clonotype: An end of the junction differs from the germline gene, which may be a read error. The gene calls are TRBV9 and TRBJ2-5; the D gene could be TRBD1 or TRBD2 (5 bases each). CDR3 length: 18 amino acids. From germline, CDR1 is SGDLS and CDR2 YYNGEE. The CDR3 DNA follows: TGTGCCAGCAGCGTAGTTTCCCGGGGCGTAGGATCGCAAGAGACCCAGTGCTTC. Translation: CASSVVSRGVGSQETQCF.

This clonotype has ten or more counts. The chain carries TRBV7-6 and TRBJ2-7; 7 bases line up with TRBD2. The CDR3 loop spans 13 amino acids. Germline trimming cut 1 base from V and 5 bases from J; bases unmatched to any gene: 2. Germline CDR1 is SGHVS and CDR2 is FNYEAQ. The CDR3 sequence is CASSLDAGDEQYF. CDR3 DNA: TGTGCCAGCAGCTTAGATGCGGGGGACGAGCAGTACTTC.

This clonotype has a handful of counts. The V and J genes are TRBV12-3 or TRBV12-4 and TRBJ2-7, with 9 bases lining up with TRBD2. The CDR3 sequence is 15 residues long. V was pared by 7 bases and J by 2 bases, with 9 bases of the junction left unmatched. The CDR3 DNA sequence: TGTGCCAGCAATTACCGCGGGGGGGCCCCCTACGAGCAGTACTTC. Its translation is CASNYRGGAPYEQYF.

This clonotype showed up many times. The J gene is TRBJ2-5, the V gene TRBV10-3; the match to TRBD2 covers 13 bases. The V and J ends lost 0 bases and 3 bases, in that order; junction bases with no gene match: 1. CDR1 is ENHRY and CDR2 is SYGVKD in the germline V gene. The CDR3 totals 16 residues. The CDR3 DNA reads as TGTGCCATCAGTGAGTCGACTAGCGGGGGGAAAGAGACCCAGTACTTC. It encodes CAISESTSGGKETQYF.

This clonotype was found many times. The rearrangement uses TRBV28 and TRBJ1-2; the D gene is possibly TRBD1 (5 bases). Between the trimmed V and J ends, which lost 2 bases and 8 bases, there was a span of 12 bases. CDR3 length: 13 residues. Germline V gene sequence: CDR1 MDHEN, CDR2 SYDVKM. The CDR3 DNA is TGTGCCAGCAGTTTAAACAGGCGCGGCGGCTACACCTTC. This codes for CASSLNRRGGYTF.

This clonotype was seen repeatedly, ten times or more. The genes are TRBV7-2 and TRBJ1-5; TRBD1 might be the D (5 bases). Germline V gene lookup returns CDR1 SGHTA and CDR2 FQGNSA. Between the trimmed V and J ends, which lost 7 bases and 2 bases, there was a span of 12 bases. The CDR3 is 14 residues long. CDR3 loop: CASTPGLGNQPQHF. The CDR3 DNA is TGTGCCAGCACCCCAGGGTTAGGCAATCAGCCCCAGCATTTT.